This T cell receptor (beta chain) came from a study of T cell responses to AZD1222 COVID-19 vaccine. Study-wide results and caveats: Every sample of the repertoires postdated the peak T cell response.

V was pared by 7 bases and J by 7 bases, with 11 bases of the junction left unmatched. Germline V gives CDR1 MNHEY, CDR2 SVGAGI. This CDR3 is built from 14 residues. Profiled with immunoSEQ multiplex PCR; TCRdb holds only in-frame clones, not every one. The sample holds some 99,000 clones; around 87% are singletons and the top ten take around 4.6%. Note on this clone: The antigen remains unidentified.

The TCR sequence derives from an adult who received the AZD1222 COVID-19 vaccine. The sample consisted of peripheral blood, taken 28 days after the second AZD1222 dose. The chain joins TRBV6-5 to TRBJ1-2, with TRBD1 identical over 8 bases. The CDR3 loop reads CASKTGEERSGYTF. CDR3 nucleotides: TGTGCCAGCAAGACAGGGGAGGAAAGAAGTGGCTACACCTTC.